The source of this T cell receptor (beta chain) is a study of cytomegalovirus exposure and HLA in healthy donors (dated by TCRdb to 2017 to 2019). About the investigation overall: According to an earlier analysis of 450 to 650 of the donors, about 190 million T cells yielded approximately 120 million unique TCR beta sequences and approximately 300 Gb of sequence data. Several DR-DQ haplotypes were treated as single units for association and clustering because of strong linkage in the cohort. The genetic ancestry cluster associated with self-reported Caucasian donors included roughly four fifths of the roughly 400 genotyped donors. Roughly 300 gigabases of sequencing data and 70 million to 100 million unique TCR sequences were included in an early release covering about 620 HLA-typed donors. Rather than drawing on any new phenotypic data, the later analysis identified candidate immune exposures from TCR beta sequences and the way those sequences occurred across donors. HLA typing covered class I and class II loci at four-digit resolution. In an earlier analysis of 587 of the donors, high-throughput TCR beta sequencing was used to judge whether each TCR beta V gene segment behaved as functional or pseudogenic. Using immunosequencing, the study profiled T cell repertoires from about 610 subjects and related those repertoires to cytomegalovirus serostatus. A separate validation cohort of about 110 different subjects was used in addition to the roughly 670-subject first cohort. To predict cytomegalovirus infection status, the study combined high-throughput TCR immunosequencing, statistical association of individual TCRs with disease status, and machine learning. Genome-wide SNP genotypes for about three fifths of the 666 donors were used in a later genetic analysis, which treated that subset as a discovery cohort. The number of typed donors differed by locus: about 629-630 for A, B, C, DRB1 and DQB1; approximately 520 for DQA1; 606 for DPA1; and some 450 for DPB1. Among about 400 genotyped donors of the cohort, an average of around 250,000 unique TCR beta nucleotide sequences was sequenced per donor, of which roughly 17% were non-productive. Alongside the repertoire data, information on donor age, sex, ethnicity and CMV serostatus was compiled. In a later analysis, previously published TCR beta repertoires from 550 to 700 donors were re-analyzed and high-resolution HLA genotyping was added so that TCR occurrence patterns could be studied. The study aimed to test whether cataloging public T cell receptors could reveal signatures of past pathogen exposure. All discovery cohort repertoires had been generated using a single sequencing platform. Findings and caveats that apply to the study as a whole: Presence/absence analyses assumed roughly uniform sequencing depth across donors, an assumption that may not hold. Over 15 rarely observed V segments, including chromosome 9 orphons, were excluded from the earlier analysis of just under 600 of the donors because counts were too low. Some IMGT-functional V segments, including TRBV6-2 and TRBV6-3, could not be distinguished by the 87-base-pair reads and were therefore excluded. A later analysis found that most CMV-associated TCR beta chains appeared HLA-restricted, with HLA associations seemingly driven largely by CMV exposure. In a later genetic analysis, fewer N-insertions in productive TCRs were reported among donors in an Asian-associated ancestry cluster than the 666-donor mean. In vitro tests confirmed that three of the cytomegalovirus-associated TCR beta chains recognize cytomegalovirus antigens. When HLA alleles, especially DR and DQ, strongly co-occurred, TCR associations were difficult to assign to individual alleles. The classifier was reported to diagnose cytomegalovirus status with high specificity and sensitivity in both the original and validation cohorts. A group of highly shared sequence variants was considered likely to be a technical artifact of the sequencing pipeline. Because HLA typing was unavailable for some donors at each locus, only the typed subset was used in association tests. The authors suggested that the approach could potentially be generalized to other disease states and immunological phenotypes. An earlier analysis of 450 to 750 of the donors showed that most TCR beta V segments appeared in productive rearrangements either about 87% or about 30% of the time, which broadly matched IMGT annotations. An association between a missense DCLRE1C variant and V-gene and J-gene trimming of TCR beta chains was found in a later genetic analysis and replicated in an independent cohort. In a later analysis, HLA-associated TCR beta chains showed more clonal expansion and lower generation probabilities than non-associated chains that were equally common. Most TCR sequences were observed very rarely across donors, whereas some public TCRs were present in many individuals. In a later analysis, several top co-occurrence clusters were reported to appear linked to parvovirus B19, influenza, CMV and Epstein-Barr virus. According to a later analysis, TCR association rates differed among HLA loci, with DRB1 alleles showing the most associated TCRs and HLA-C alleles showing the fewest. The study listed 164 TCR beta chains as associated with cytomegalovirus. This cohort had only TCR beta chains sequenced, and the lack of alpha or paired-chain data limited which features could be detected. At a false discovery rate of 0.05, a later analysis linked under 20,000 TCR beta sequences to specific HLA alleles. Linkage disequilibrium might explain the correlated functional status among segregating V segments, but an unknown experimental factor could not be excluded. A further reported finding was that TCR beta sequences accurately predicted the HLA-A and HLA-B alleles for most subjects in the first cohort. The only immune exposure information available for the cohort was CMV serostatus.

The cohort consisted of 650 to 700 healthy bone marrow donors. At the time of sampling, all cohort members were nominally healthy, though unrecorded immune exposures were likely present. The donor tested CMV seropositive, placing the donor among the approximately 310 seropositive members of the cohort. A peripheral blood sample was provided by each donor, and peripheral blood mononuclear cells were used for TCR beta sequencing. Genomic DNA extraction from the blood cell samples was performed with the Qiagen DNeasy Blood Extraction Kit. The method was the immunoSEQ multiplex PCR assay. A mixture of 60 forward primers for TCR Vbeta segments and 13 reverse primers for TCR Jbeta segments was used in the multiplex PCR. The CDR3 region of rearranged TCR beta genes was amplified from genomic DNA by a multiplex PCR assay. The amplified TCR beta libraries were sequenced on the Illumina HiSeq System as 87-base-pair reads. As for the original processing: In a later analysis, some 80 million unique TCR beta chains were counted across the roughly 700 repertoires, and roughly 9.9 million of these chains were shared by at least two donors. Raw reads were error-corrected and collapsed into unique sequences by a nearest-neighbor algorithm in which closely related sequences were merged to remove PCR and sequencing errors. To assign V, D and J gene segments, CDR3 sequences were aligned to IMGT reference sequences. For a sequence to be retained, at least a six-nucleotide match to both a V gene segment and a J gene segment was required. Rearrangements were classified as productive when the CDR3 lacked stop codons and remained in frame with V and J, and all other rearrangements were classified as non-productive. CDR3 was defined according to IMGT convention as the region running from the second conserved V-encoded cysteine to the conserved J-encoded phenylalanine. The earlier analysis of about 610 of the donors excluded sequences that lacked an unambiguous match to a single V gene segment. An earlier analysis of a few hundred of the donors classified V segments as functional when productive rearrangements were above 56.7% and as segregating when the standard deviation between donors was above 5%. A statistical classification framework was built to diagnose cytomegalovirus status from the catalog of TCR beta chain sequences. In a later analysis, V and J genes were assigned by comparing TCR nucleotide sequences against IMGT/GENE-DB human TR gene sequences. The TCRdist pipeline was used in a later analysis to assign CDR3 sequences and most-parsimonious VDJ recombination scenarios. In a later analysis, each TCR beta chain was defined by its CDR3 amino acid sequence together with its V-gene family, and reads without a unique V-gene family were excluded. To address suspected cross-contamination and a sequencing artifact, a later analysis removed approximately 590 highly shared, low-generation-probability nucleotide sequences. In a later analysis, a clonal expansion index for each public chain was calculated from normalized within-repertoire ranks of inferred template counts. Generation probabilities in a later analysis came from a VDJ recombination model fitted to out-of-frame rearrangements, and those results were checked against IGoR. In a later analysis, hypergeometric tests were used to score TCR-TCR, TCR-HLA and TCR-CMV co-occurrence, with a repertoire-size bias correction applied to TCR pairs. False discovery rates were estimated in a later analysis by permuting HLA or CMV assignments 20 times. In a later analysis, co-occurring TCRs were grouped with DBSCAN, and TCRdist sequence similarity was added when clustering was performed within HLA-allele-positive subsets. For co-occurrence clustering, repertoires with fewer than 30,000 or more than 120,000 public chains were excluded, along with a handful of repertoires with anomalous nucleotide sharing. Entries here come from immuneACCESS through TCRdb and include only in-frame sequences with V and J called. Some clones fail to appear in such tables; in the studies checked, an unresolved V gene covers under half of the shortfall, and the cause of the remainder is unknown. V, J and clone size reflect that table, while D and trimming were determined from the DNA. Counted in this sample were 35,000 to 45,000 clones; about 60% of them appeared once. Jointly, the top ten make up 12% of the sample.

The germline V gene (reference sequence) gives CDR1 as SEHNR and CDR2 as FQNEAQ. The CDR3, from cysteine to phenylalanine, totals 14 residues. Of the read, only the CDR3 DNA is kept; its 42 bases are in frame from base 1. V gives up 5 bases and J gives up 0 bases, and the segment between their germline ends measures 10 bases. This clone has a handful of counts. What antigen it recognizes has not been identified. No base-level quality is on record; no much larger clone is a single base apart. The rearrangement combines TRBV7-9 with TRBJ2-5; TRBD1 could be the D gene, as 6 bases match. The TCR comes from a man aged 60-69 years in good health and CMV-seropositive. What was sequenced was PBMCs. CDR3 reads: CASSLQGYQETQYF. In nucleotide form, the sequence is TGTGCCAGCAGCCTACAGGGTTACCAAGAGACCCAGTACTTC.